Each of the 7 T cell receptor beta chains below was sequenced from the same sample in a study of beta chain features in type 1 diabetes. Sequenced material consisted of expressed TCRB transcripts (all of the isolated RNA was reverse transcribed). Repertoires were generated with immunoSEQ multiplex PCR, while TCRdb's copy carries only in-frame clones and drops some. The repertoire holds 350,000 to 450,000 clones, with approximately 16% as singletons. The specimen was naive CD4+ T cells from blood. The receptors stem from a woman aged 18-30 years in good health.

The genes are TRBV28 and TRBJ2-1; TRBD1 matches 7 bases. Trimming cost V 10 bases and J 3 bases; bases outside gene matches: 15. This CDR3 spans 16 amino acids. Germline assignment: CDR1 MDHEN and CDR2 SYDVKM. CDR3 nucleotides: TGTGCCACCAGGACAGGAGTCGACCTTATCTACAATGAGCAGTTCTTC. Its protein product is CATRTGVDLIYNEQFF. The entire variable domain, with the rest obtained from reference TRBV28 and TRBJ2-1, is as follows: DVKVTQSSRYLVKRTGEKVFLECVQDMDHENMFWYRQDPGLGLRLIYFSYDVKMKEKGDIPEGYSVSREKKERFSLILESASTNQTSMYLCATRTGVDLIYNEQFFGPGTRLTVL.

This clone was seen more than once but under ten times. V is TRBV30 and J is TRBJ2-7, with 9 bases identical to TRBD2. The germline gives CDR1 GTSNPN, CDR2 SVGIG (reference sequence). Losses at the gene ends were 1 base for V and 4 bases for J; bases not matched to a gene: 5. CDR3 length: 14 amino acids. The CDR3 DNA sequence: TGTGCCTGGAGTGGGACTAGCGATCTTTACGAGCAGTACTTC. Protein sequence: CAWSGTSDLYEQYF.

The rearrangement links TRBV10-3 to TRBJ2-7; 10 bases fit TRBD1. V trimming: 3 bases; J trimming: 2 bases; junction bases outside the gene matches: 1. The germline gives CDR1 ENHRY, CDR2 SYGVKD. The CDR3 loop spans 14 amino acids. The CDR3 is CAISEGTGAYEQYF. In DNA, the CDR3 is TGTGCCATCAGTGAAGGGACAGGGGCCTACGAGCAGTACTTC.

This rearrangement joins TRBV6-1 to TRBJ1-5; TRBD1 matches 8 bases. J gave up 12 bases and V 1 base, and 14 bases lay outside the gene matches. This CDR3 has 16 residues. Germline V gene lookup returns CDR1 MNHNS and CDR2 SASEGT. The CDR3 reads CASSEGLSRGLVGQHF. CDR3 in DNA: TGTGCCAGCAGTGAAGGACTAAGCAGGGGGCTAGTCGGCCAGCATTTT.

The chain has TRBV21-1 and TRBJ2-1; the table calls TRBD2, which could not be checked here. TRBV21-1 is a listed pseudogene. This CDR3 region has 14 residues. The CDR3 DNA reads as TGTGCCAGCACCCAGCGGGAGGCTTACAATGAGCAGTTCTTC. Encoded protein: CASTQREAYNEQFF.

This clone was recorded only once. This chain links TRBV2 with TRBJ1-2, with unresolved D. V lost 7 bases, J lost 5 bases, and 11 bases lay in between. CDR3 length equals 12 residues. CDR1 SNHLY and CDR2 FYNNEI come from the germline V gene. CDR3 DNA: TGTGCCAGCAAGATAGGGAGGTATGGCTACACCTTC. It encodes CASKIGRYGYTF.

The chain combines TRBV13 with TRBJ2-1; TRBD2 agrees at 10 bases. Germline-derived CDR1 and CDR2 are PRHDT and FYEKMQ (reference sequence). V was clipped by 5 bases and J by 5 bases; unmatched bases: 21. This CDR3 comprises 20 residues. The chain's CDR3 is CASSPRSLAGDSSPNNEQFF. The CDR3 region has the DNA TGTGCCAGCAGCCCCCGTAGTCTAGCGGGAGATTCCTCGCCCAACAATGAGCAGTTCTTC.